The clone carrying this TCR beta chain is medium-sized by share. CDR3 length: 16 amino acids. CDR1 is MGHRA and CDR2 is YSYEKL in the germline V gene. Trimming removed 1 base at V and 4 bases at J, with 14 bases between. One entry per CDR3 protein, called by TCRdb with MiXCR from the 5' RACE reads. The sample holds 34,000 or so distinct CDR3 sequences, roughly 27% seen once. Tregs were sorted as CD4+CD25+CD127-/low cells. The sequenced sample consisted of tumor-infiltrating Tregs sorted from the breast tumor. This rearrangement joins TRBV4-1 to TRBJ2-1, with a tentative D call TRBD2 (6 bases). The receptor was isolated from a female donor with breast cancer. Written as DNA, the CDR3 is TGCGCCAGCAGCCAAGTAGACGGGAGCCTGTACAATGAGCAGTTCTTC. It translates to CASSQVDGSLYNEQFF.